These T cell receptor beta chains were read from a single sample in a study of blood T cell repertoires in COVID-19. The assay was immunoSEQ multiplex PCR, and TCRdb's table has in-frame clones only and misses some. The data show roughly 120,000 clones, 65% to 90% seen once. The sequencing input was peripheral blood. The receptors here all came from a woman older than 75 with active or convalescent COVID-19. Both conserved end residues are part of each CDR3. D genes are given only for firm matches. Only some rows state a clone size, as once, few, many or a class for expanded clones.

-	TRBV30	TRBJ1-4	-	TGTGCCTGGAGTGTACATAAGTTGGAAAAACTGTTTTTT	CAWSVHKLEKLFF
TRBD2	TRBV6-5	TRBJ2-3	-	TGTGCCAGCAGTTCCAGTAGCGGGAGGGGCACAGATACGCAGTATTTT	CASSSSSGRGTDTQYF
TRBD1	TRBV5-1	TRBJ2-5	-	TGCGCCAGCAGCTTGCGGGGACAGCTAGAGACCCAGTACTTC	CASSLRGQLETQYF
-	TRBV4-2	TRBJ1-4	-	TGTGCCAGCAGCCTACCGGTGGACTCTGGCGGTGAAAAACTGTTTTTT	CASSLPVDSGGEKLFF
TRBD1	TRBV5-4	TRBJ1-2	few	TGTGCCAGCAGCTTGGCGCAGGGGGCAGGAGGCTACACCTTC	CASSLAQGAGGYTF
-	TRBV2	TRBJ2-7	-	TGTGCCAGCAGTGAAGAAGCCACAGCTTTCGAGCAGTACTTC	CASSEEATAFEQYF
-	TRBV19	TRBJ1-3	-	TGTGCCAGTAGTACCGGTACCTCTGGAAACACCATATATTTT	CASSTGTSGNTIYF
TRBD1	TRBV7-7	TRBJ2-6	-	TGTGCTAGCAGCTTAGGAGGGACAGGGGCAAAGTCTTCTGGGGCCAACGTCCTGACTTTC	CASSLGGTGAKSSGANVLTF
TRBD1	TRBV5-6	TRBJ1-1	-	TGTGCCAGCAGCTTTGGGTGGCGACAGGGGAACACTGAAGCTTTCTTT	CASSFGWRQGNTEAFF
-	TRBV9	TRBJ2-5	few	TGTGCCAGCACCAACCAGGGGGTTAGCGGAGAGACCCAGTACTTC	CASTNQGVSGETQYF
-	TRBV4-2	TRBJ2-3	-	TGTGCCAGCAGCCAAGAAGGTTTCGGGAGAGGGGCAGATACGCAGTATTTT	CASSQEGFGRGADTQYF
-	TRBV7-9	TRBJ2-3	-	TGTGCCAGCAGCTTATCAGTCGGAGCCACAGATACGCAGTATTTT	CASSLSVGATDTQYF
TRBD1	TRBV28	TRBJ1-2	-	TGTGCCAGCACTCTCCCCGACAGGGAACATGGCGGCTACACCTTC	CASTLPDREHGGYTF
TRBD1	TRBV5-1	TRBJ2-3	-	TGCGCCAGCAGCTCACAGGGGGCAGGCACAGATACGCAGTATTTT	CASSSQGAGTDTQYF
-	TRBV28	TRBJ1-6	once	TGTGCCAGCAGTTCTCAGTTGGAGAATTCACCCCTCCACTTT	CASSSQLENSPLHF
-	TRBV14	TRBJ1-2	-	TGTGCCAGCAGCCAAGGTGGCCCCTATGGCTACACCTTC	CASSQGGPYGYTF
TRBD2	TRBV7-2	TRBJ2-5	-	TGTGCCAGCAGCTTGAGGGTGGGAGGGCGAGAGACCCAGTACTTC	CASSLRVGGRETQYF
-	TRBV19	TRBJ1-1	-	TGTGCCAGTACAAAGGGGCGAGTCACTGAAGCTTTCTTT	CASTKGRVTEAFF
TRBD2	TRBV7-3	TRBJ2-1	-	TGTGCCAGCAGCTCTCCGGGACTAGCGAGGGTAGGTGAGCAGTTCTTC	CASSSPGLARVGEQFF
-	TRBV9	TRBJ1-1	-	TGTGCCAGCAGCGCCTACGGGGACACTGAAGCTTTCTTT	CASSAYGDTEAFF
TRBD1	TRBV28	TRBJ1-5	once	TGTGCCAGCAGTTTAGGGGGGACAGGGGTCAATCAGCCCCAGCATTTT	CASSLGGTGVNQPQHF
TRBD1	TRBV19	TRBJ2-2	-	TGTGCCAGTAGTGCCCGGGACAGCCGGAACACCGGGGAGCTGTTTTTT	CASSARDSRNTGELFF
-	TRBV5-6	TRBJ1-6	-	TGTGCCAGCAGCATTGGGACAACGGTATCACCCCTCCACTTT	CASSIGTTVSPLHF
-	TRBV9	TRBJ2-1	-	TGTGCCAGCGGCCAATACAATGAGCAGTTCTTC	CASGQYNEQFF
TRBD1	TRBV29-1	TRBJ1-5	once	TGCAGCGTGGGGACAGGGGGTCAGCCCCAGCATTTT	CSVGTGGQPQHF
-	TRBV12-5	TRBJ2-1	-	TGTGCTAGTGGTCCCACCTCCGGTCACTACAATGAGCAGTTCTTC	CASGPTSGHYNEQFF
TRBD1	TRBV30	TRBJ2-3	-	TGTGCCTGGAGGGCAGGGGGAGCGTCCGGCACAGATACGCAGTATTTT	CAWRAGGASGTDTQYF
TRBD2	TRBV4-1	TRBJ2-3	-	TGCGCCAGCAGCCCCCCTAGCGGAGATACGCAGTATTTT	CASSPPSGDTQYF
TRBD1	TRBV6-2/TRBV6-3	TRBJ2-6	-	TGTGCCAGCAGTTACTCGGACAGGGCTGGGGCCAACGTCCTGACTTTC	CASSYSDRAGANVLTF
TRBD1	TRBV7-9	TRBJ2-7	-	TGTGCCAGCAGCTTGAGACAGGGGCCCTACGAGCAGTACTTC	CASSLRQGPYEQYF
-	TRBV10-3	TRBJ2-5	-	TGTGCCATCGCCCAGGAAGGAGAGACCCAGTACTTC	CAIAQEGETQYF
TRBD2	TRBV15	TRBJ2-7	few	TGTGCCACCAGCAGAGATAGGAGCTCAGGGAGGGGCGAGCAGTACTTC	CATSRDRSSGRGEQYF
-	TRBV28	TRBJ2-5	few	TGTGCCAGCAGTGCGCCCAGGGGTTCCCAAGAGACCCAGTACTTC	CASSAPRGSQETQYF
TRBD2	TRBV4-2	TRBJ2-3	-	TGTGCCAGCAGCCAAGATCGGGGGACTAGCGGGAGGGAAGATACGCAGTATTTT	CASSQDRGTSGREDTQYF
-	TRBV25-1	TRBJ2-4	-	TGTGCCAGCAGTGACCACCTTCGGGGTGGGAAAAACATTCAGTACTTC	CASSDHLRGGKNIQYF
TRBD1	TRBV4-2	TRBJ2-5	-	TGTGCCAGCAGCCCCGGGACAGCGGACCAAGAGACCCAGTACTTC	CASSPGTADQETQYF
TRBD2	TRBV27	TRBJ2-4	-	TGTGCCAGCAGTTCCTCCCCTATTGGGGGGGTAGGCAAAAACATTCAGTACTTC	CASSSSPIGGVGKNIQYF
TRBD1	TRBV9	TRBJ2-2	-	TGTGCCAGCAGCGTAGTTGGACAGGGGGCCGGGGAGCTGTTTTTT	CASSVVGQGAGELFF
TRBD1	TRBV19	TRBJ1-5	-	TGTGCCAGTAAAGGACAGGGATTCGGCAATCAGCCCCAGCATTTT	CASKGQGFGNQPQHF
TRBD1	TRBV5-4	TRBJ2-7	-	TGTGCCAGCACCAACGAGCAAGGACAGGGCGCCTCCTACGAGCAGTACTTC	CASTNEQGQGASYEQYF
-	TRBV27	TRBJ1-1	-	TGTGCCAGCAGTTTATCAGGGGCCCTGAACACTGAAGCTTTCTTT	CASSLSGALNTEAFF
-	TRBV28	TRBJ1-2	-	TGTGCCAGCAGTTCCCCGGGCAGGGATAGAAATGGCTACACCTTC	CASSSPGRDRNGYTF
TRBD1	TRBV2	TRBJ2-1	-	TGTGCCAGCAATTTGGACAGGGGATACAATGAGCAGTTCTTC	CASNLDRGYNEQFF
-	TRBV28	TRBJ2-7	-	TGTGCCAGCAGTTTAGGTGGGGGCCACGAGCAGTACTTC	CASSLGGGHEQYF
TRBD1	TRBV6-1	TRBJ1-2	-	TGTGCCAGCAGTGACCCCTTCCGGACAGGGAAGTGGTATGGCTACACCTTC	CASSDPFRTGKWYGYTF
-	TRBV15	TRBJ2-1	-	TGTGCCACCAGCAGACCACAATTAGCGGGACAGGGTGTGATCTTC	CATSRPQLAGQGVIF
TRBD2	TRBV18	TRBJ2-7	-	TGTGCCAGCTCACCAATCCTTGGACTAGCGTCTAGCTCCTACGAGCAGTACTTC	CASSPILGLASSSYEQYF
-	TRBV30	TRBJ1-2	-	TGTGCCTGGAGTAGGAGGGAAAGGGAAAGCTACACCTTC	CAWSRRERESYTF
TRBD1	TRBV24-1	TRBJ2-7	few	TGTGCCACCACCCTTAGGGGACAGCCTTCCTACGAGCAGTACTTC	CATTLRGQPSYEQYF
TRBD1	TRBV18	TRBJ1-2	-	TGTGCCAGCTCACCGGGACAGGGAAGGAGCTATGGCTACACCTTC	CASSPGQGRSYGYTF
TRBD2	TRBV6-2/TRBV6-3	TRBJ2-5	-	TGTGCCAGCAGTCACACCGCCGGTAGCGGGAGACGACAAGAGACCCAGTACTTC	CASSHTAGSGRRQETQYF
TRBD1	TRBV19	TRBJ2-7	-	TGTGCCGTCCGTAGGACAGGGGGCTACGAGCAGTACTTC	CAVRRTGGYEQYF
-	TRBV28	TRBJ2-5	-	TGTGCCAGCGACCGTGGGGGGGCGGGGGTCCAAGAGACCCAGTACTTC	CASDRGGAGVQETQYF
TRBD1	TRBV19	TRBJ1-2	-	TGTGCCAGTAGTCCGACAGGGGTCTATGGCTACACCTTC	CASSPTGVYGYTF
TRBD2	TRBV7-9	TRBJ2-6	-	TGTGCCAGCAGCTTATCAGCTAGCGGGAGGTCTGGGGCCAACGTCCTGACTTTC	CASSLSASGRSGANVLTF
TRBD2	TRBV4-1	TRBJ2-2	-	TGCGCCAGCAGCCAAGATCATCTAGCGGGAGGTAGCACCGGGGAGCTGTTTTTT	CASSQDHLAGGSTGELFF
-	TRBV4-2	TRBJ2-1	-	TGTGCCAGCAGCCAAGATCATGCCCAGCGCAGATACAATGAGCAGTTCTTC	CASSQDHAQRRYNEQFF
-	TRBV12-3/TRBV12-4	TRBJ2-7	-	TGTGCCAGCAGAGGGACTTCTTACGAGCAGTACTTC	CASRGTSYEQYF